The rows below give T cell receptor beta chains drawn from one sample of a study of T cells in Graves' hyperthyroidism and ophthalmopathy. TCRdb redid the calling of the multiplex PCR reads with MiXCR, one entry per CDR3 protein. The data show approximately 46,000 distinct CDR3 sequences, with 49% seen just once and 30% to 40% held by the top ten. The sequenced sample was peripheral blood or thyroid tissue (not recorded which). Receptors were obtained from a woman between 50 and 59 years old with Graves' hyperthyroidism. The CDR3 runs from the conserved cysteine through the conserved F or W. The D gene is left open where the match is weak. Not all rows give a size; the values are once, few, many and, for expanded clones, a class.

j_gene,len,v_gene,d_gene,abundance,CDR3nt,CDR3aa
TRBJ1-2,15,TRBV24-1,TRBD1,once,TGTGCCACCAGTGATTTGGCAGGGGGCGACTATGGCTACACCTTC,CATSDLAGGDYGYTF
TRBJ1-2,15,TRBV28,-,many,TGTGCCAGCAGTCCCACGGTGGGGGCTTGGGATGGCTACACCTTC,CASSPTVGAWDGYTF
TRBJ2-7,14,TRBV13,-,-,TGTGCCAGCAGCTTAGGCAGGGACTCCTACGAGCAGTACTTC,CASSLGRDSYEQYF
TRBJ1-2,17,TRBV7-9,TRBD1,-,TGTGCCAGCAGCTCCCAGACCGGGACAGGGGGCGACTATGGCTACACCTTC,CASSSQTGTGGDYGYTF
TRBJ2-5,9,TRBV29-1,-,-,TGCAGCGTGGGGGAGACCCAGTACTTC,CSVGETQYF
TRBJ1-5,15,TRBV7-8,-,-,TGTGCCAGCAGCTTACTCCCAGGAGCGCATCAGCCCCAGCATTTT,CASSLLPGAHQPQHF
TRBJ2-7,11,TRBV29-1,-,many,TGCAGCGCCGGAGGGCCAAGCGAGCAGTACTTC,CSAGGPSEQYF
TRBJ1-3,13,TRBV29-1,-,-,TGCACCTCCGGGGAGACCGCTGGAAACACCATATATTTT,CTSGETAGNTIYF
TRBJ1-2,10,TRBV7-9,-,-,TGTGCCAGCAGCTTAACAGGGTACACCTTC,CASSLTGYTF
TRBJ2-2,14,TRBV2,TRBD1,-,TGTGCCAGCAGTCCACAGGGGTGGTCCGGGGAGCTGTTCTTT,CASSPQGWSGELFF
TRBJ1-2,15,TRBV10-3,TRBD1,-,TGTGCCATCAGCGGGACAGGAGCCTCTAACTATGGCTACACCTTC,CAISGTGASNYGYTF
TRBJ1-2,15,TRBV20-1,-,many,TGCAGTGCTAGTCGGGGGCTGTTTTCTAACTATGGCTACACCTTC,CSASRGLFSNYGYTF
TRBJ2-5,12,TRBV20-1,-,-,TGCAGTGCTAGAAGCGGGCAAGAGACCCAGTACTTC,CSARSGQETQYF
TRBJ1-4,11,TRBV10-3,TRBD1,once,TGTGCCTCCCGGGACAGCGAAAAACTGTTTTTT,CASRDSEKLFF
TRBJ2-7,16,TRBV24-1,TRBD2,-,TGTGCCACCAATACCACCGGGACTAGCGGATCCTACGAGCAGTACTTC,CATNTTGTSGSYEQYF
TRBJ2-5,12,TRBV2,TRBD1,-,TGTGCCAGCGGGACAGGGCAGGAGACCCAGTACTTC,CASGTGQETQYF
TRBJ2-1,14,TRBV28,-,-,TGTGCCAGCAGTTCCGGGGCCTCCTACAATGAGCAGTTCTTC,CASSSGASYNEQFF
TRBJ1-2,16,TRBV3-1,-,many,TGTGCCAGCAGCCATTCAACCACAGGGTTCACATATGGCTACACCTTC,CASSHSTTGFTYGYTF
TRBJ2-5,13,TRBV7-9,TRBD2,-,TGTGCCAGCAGCCCGGGGGGTGGAGAGACCCAGTACTTC,CASSPGGGETQYF
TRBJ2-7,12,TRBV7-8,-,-,TGTGCCAGCAGCATCCAGGCGTACGAGCAGTACTTC,CASSIQAYEQYF
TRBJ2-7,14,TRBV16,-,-,TGTGCCAGCAGCCAATCGGCCGGAGCCTACGAGCAGTACTTC,CASSQSAGAYEQYF
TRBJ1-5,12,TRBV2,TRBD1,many,TGTGCCAGTTCCAGGGGGCCTCAGCCCCAGCATTTT,CASSRGPQPQHF